One and the same sample provided the 19 T cell receptor beta chains below, sequenced in a study of early T cells in non-severe SARS-CoV-2 infection. TCRdb ran MiXCR on the 5' RACE reads and lists one entry per CDR3 protein. The data contain about 45,000 distinct CDR3 sequences, around 10% of them seen just once; the ten biggest clones take up about a fifth. Specimen: whole blood. These TCRs come from an adult who was a healthcare worker with PCR-confirmed SARS-CoV-2 infection or an uninfected control (not recorded which).

V is TRBV20-1 and J is TRBJ2-1; 10 bases line up with TRBD2. Losses at the gene ends were 3 bases for V and 9 bases for J; bases not matched to a gene: 8. CDR3 length: 14 amino acids. Germline V lookup: CDR1 DFQATT, CDR2 SNEGSKA (reference sequence). CDR3 protein: CSASMLAGVGEQFF. In DNA, the CDR3 is TGCAGTGCTAGTATGCTAGCGGGAGTGGGTGAGCAGTTCTTC.

This clonotype was recorded a few times. The chain has TRBV14 and TRBJ2-7, with TRBD1 identical over 11 bases. V was clipped by 4 bases and J by 7 bases; unmatched bases: 15. The CDR3 is 17 amino acids. Germline V gene lookup returns CDR1 SGHDN and CDR2 FVKESK. This CDR3 is CASSLARVRTGGGEQYF. The CDR3 nucleotides are TGTGCCAGCAGCCTCGCCCGGGTCCGGACAGGGGGCGGTGAGCAGTACTTC.

The CDR3: CASRAGGVGNQPQHF. CDR3 nucleotide sequence: TGTGCCAGCAGGGCCGGCGGGGTAGGCAATCAGCCCCAGCATTTT. V and J are TRBV28 and TRBJ1-5; D is unresolved. The CDR3 has 15 amino acids. Germline CDR1 reads MDHEN; CDR2 reads SYDVKM. Trimming pared 6 bases from V and 2 bases from J, leaving 14 bases between.

The chain couples TRBV5-6 to TRBJ1-6; D not resolved. This CDR3 has 12 residues. Germline assignment: CDR1 SGHDT and CDR2 YYEEEE. With 1 base removed from V and 8 bases from J, the gap between germline ends came to 4 bases. The CDR3 nucleotides are TGTGCCAGCAGCTTGCAATATTCACCCCTCCACTTT. As protein: CASSLQYSPLHF.

The table lists this clonotype with many counts. The V call is TRBV20-1, the J call TRBJ2-6, with a possible D match to TRBD1 (6 bases). Germline CDR1 is DFQATT and CDR2 is SNEGSKA (reference sequence). V was pared by 7 bases and J by 3 bases, with 25 bases between. The CDR3 is 18 residues long. CDR3 coding DNA: TGCAGTGACCTCCCATGGACAGCCCCTTCTCTTGGGGCCAACGTCCTGACTTTC. Its translation is CSDLPWTAPSLGANVLTF.

This clonotype came up many times. The chain recombines TRBV27 with TRBJ2-2; the D is unclear. The germline V and J ends were trimmed by 5 bases and 0 bases, with 7 bases remaining between them. CDR3 size: 14 residues. CDR1 is MNHEY and CDR2 is SMNVEV in the germline V gene (reference sequence). The CDR3 is CASSPPSNTGELFF. CDR3 DNA: TGTGCCAGCAGTCCCCCCTCGAACACCGGGGAGCTGTTTTTT.

This clonotype was counted many times. The rearrangement uses TRBV3-1 and TRBJ1-1; 8 bases map to TRBD1. CDR1 is LGHDT and CDR2 is YNNKEL in the germline V gene (reference sequence). The J segment lost 2 bases and the V segment lost 3 bases, leaving 5 bases of the junction unmatched. CDR3 length: 15 amino acids. In DNA, the CDR3 is TGTGCCAGCAGCCACCGGGACAGGACAAACACTGAAGCTTTCTTT. As protein: CASSHRDRTNTEAFF.

This clonotype has ten or more counts. The gene calls are TRBV27 and TRBJ2-7; 7 bases agree with TRBD2. V shed 0 bases, J shed 2 bases, and the junction held 4 bases outside the gene matches. The germline V gene has CDR1 MNHEY and CDR2 SMNVEV (reference sequence). CDR3 length: 15 amino acids. This CDR3 is CASSLSPAGTYEQYF. CDR3 in DNA: TGTGCCAGCAGTTTATCCCCAGCGGGAACCTACGAGCAGTACTTC.

This clonotype was observed a few times. The chain joins TRBV18 to TRBJ2-6; a weak D match, TRBD1 (5 bases). Looked up from germline, CDR1 is KGHSH and CDR2 is LQKENI. V gave up 4 bases and J gave up 4 bases, with 11 bases separating them. The CDR3 is 15 amino acids. In DNA, the CDR3 is TGTGCCAGCTCACGCAGGGTATCCGGGGCCAACGTCCTGACTTTC. Encoded protein: CASSRRVSGANVLTF.

This clonotype was seen repeatedly, ten times or more. The V and J genes are TRBV6-5 and TRBJ2-4; D is possibly TRBD2 (5 bases). The V end lost 0 bases, the J end lost 8 bases, and 11 bases lay between the germline ends. The V gene's germline CDR1 is MNHEY and CDR2 SVGAGI. CDR3 size: 14 residues. CDR3 sequence reads: CASSYSTGRDIQYF. Written as DNA, the CDR3 is TGTGCCAGCAGTTACTCGACCGGGCGGGACATTCAGTACTTC.

J is TRBJ1-3 and V is TRBV13, with no clear D. Germline V gene lookup returns CDR1 PRHDT and CDR2 FYEKMQ (reference sequence). V was clipped by 2 bases and J by 1 base, with 3 bases between them. This CDR3 is built from 13 residues. The CDR3: CASSLQSGNTIYF. The CDR3 nucleotides read TGTGCCAGCAGCTTACAATCTGGAAACACCATATATTTT.

This clonotype was counted ten times or more. This chain connects TRBV24-1 to TRBJ2-2, with TRBD1 as a possible D gene (6 bases). Germline CDR1 KGHDR, CDR2 SFDVKD. This CDR3 spans 16 amino acids. Trimming removed 1 base from V and 0 bases from J, with 8 bases in between. The CDR3 sequence is CATSDLGGANTGELFF. In DNA form, the CDR3 reads TGTGCCACCAGTGATTTAGGGGGAGCGAACACCGGGGAGCTGTTTTTT.

This clonotype has more than one count but fewer than ten. DNA for the CDR3: TGTGCCAGCACCAAGGACAGGGGATGGGGTCAGCCCCAGCATTTT. It translates to CASTKDRGWGQPQHF. The chain employs TRBV2 and TRBJ1-5; 9 bases line up with TRBD1. This CDR3 comprises 15 residues. The V gene end was trimmed by 7 bases and the J gene end by 6 bases; junction bases not matched to a gene: 10. Per germline, CDR1 SNHLY and CDR2 FYNNEI. The entire variable domain, with the rest obtained from reference TRBV2 and TRBJ1-5, is as follows: EPEVTQTPSHQVTQMGQEVILRCVPISNHLYFYWYRQILGQKVEFLVSFYNNEISEKSEIFDDQFSVERPDGSNFTLKIRSTKLEDSAMYFCASTKDRGWGQPQHFGDGTRLSIL.

This clonotype was seen many times. The J gene is TRBJ2-1, the V gene TRBV6-2 or TRBV6-3; D unclear. The CDR3 loop spans 14 amino acids. Trimming left V 7 bases short and J 5 bases short, with 15 bases between. Germline V gene sequence: CDR1 MNHEY, CDR2 SVGEGT. The DNA of the CDR3 is TGTGCCAGCACACGGGCTAGTCTCAACAATGAGCAGTTCTTC. Residues: CASTRASLNNEQFF.

This clonotype was seen many times. The chain is built from TRBV5-1 and TRBJ1-1; TRBD1 matches at 9 bases. The CDR3 loop spans 16 amino acids. CDR1 SGHRS and CDR2 YFSETQ come from the germline V gene. V dropped 2 bases and J dropped 4; count of bases not matched to a gene: 9. CDR3 loop: CASSFLTGGAGTEAFF. CDR3 in DNA: TGCGCCAGCAGCTTCTTAACAGGGGGCGCGGGCACTGAAGCTTTCTTT. Based on the CDR3 plus reference TRBV5-1 and TRBJ1-1, the full variable domain is KAGVTQTPRYLIKTRGQQVTLSCSPISGHRSVSWYQQTPGQGLQFLFEYFSETQRNKGNFPGRFSGRQFSNSRSEMNVSTLELGDSALYLCASSFLTGGAGTEAFFGQGTRLTVV.

The chain is built from TRBV6-5 and TRBJ1-2; weak D call: TRBD1 (5 bases). V shed 0 bases and J shed 1 base, with 15 bases lying between them. Germline-derived CDR1 and CDR2 are MNHEY and SVGAGI. The CDR3 contains 17 residues. The CDR3 DNA reads TGTGCCAGCAGTTACTCGCGGACGAGGGGTTTTAACTATGGCTACACCTTC. It encodes CASSYSRTRGFNYGYTF.

Ten or more counts support this clonotype. One junction end disagrees with the germline gene, perhaps due to a read error. This chain uses TRBV7-7 with TRBJ2-1, with TRBD2 matching over 10 bases. The CDR3 loop spans 15 amino acids. The germline V gene encodes CDR1 SSHAT and CDR2 FNYEAQ (reference sequence). The CDR3 spells CASSLESGRVHEQFF. In DNA form, the CDR3 reads TGTGCTAGCAGCTTAGAGAGCGGGAGGGTCCATGAGCAGTTCTTC.

This clonotype turned up a few times. This chain joins TRBV28 and TRBJ1-4; 11 bases align to TRBD1. With 6 bases clipped from V and 8 bases from J, the junction kept 5 bases outside the gene matches. Germline CDR1 is MDHEN and CDR2 is SYDVKM. The CDR3 sequence is 14 residues long. This CDR3 is CASRRGTGGEKLFF. Written as DNA, the CDR3 is TGTGCCAGCAGACGGGGGACAGGGGGAGAAAAACTGTTTTTT.

In this sample, this clonotype turned up a few times. The chain employs TRBV18 and TRBJ2-1; a possible D gene is TRBD2 (6 bases). Deletions cut 3 bases from V and 9 bases from J, with 15 bases between. The germline V gene encodes CDR1 KGHSH and CDR2 LQKENI. The CDR3 runs to 14 residues. As DNA, the CDR3 is TGTGCCAGCTCACCCCCCGGGGCGGGGCGTGAGCAGTTCTTC. It is translated as CASSPPGAGREQFF.